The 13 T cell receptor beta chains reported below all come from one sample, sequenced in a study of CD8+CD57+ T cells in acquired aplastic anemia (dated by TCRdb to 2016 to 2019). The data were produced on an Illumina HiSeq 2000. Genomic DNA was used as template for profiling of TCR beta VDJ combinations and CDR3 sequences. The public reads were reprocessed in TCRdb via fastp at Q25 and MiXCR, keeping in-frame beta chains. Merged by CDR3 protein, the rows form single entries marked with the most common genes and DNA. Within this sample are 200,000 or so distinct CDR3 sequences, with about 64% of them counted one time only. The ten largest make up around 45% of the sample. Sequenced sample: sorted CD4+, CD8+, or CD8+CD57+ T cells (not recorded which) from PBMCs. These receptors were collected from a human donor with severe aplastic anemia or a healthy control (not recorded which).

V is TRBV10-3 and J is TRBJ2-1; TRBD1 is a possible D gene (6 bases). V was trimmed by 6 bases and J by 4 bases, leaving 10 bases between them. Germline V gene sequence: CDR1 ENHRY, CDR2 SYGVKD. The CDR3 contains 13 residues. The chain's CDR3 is CAISRDTYNEQFF. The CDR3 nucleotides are TGTGCCATCAGCCGGGACACATACAATGAGCAGTTCTTC.

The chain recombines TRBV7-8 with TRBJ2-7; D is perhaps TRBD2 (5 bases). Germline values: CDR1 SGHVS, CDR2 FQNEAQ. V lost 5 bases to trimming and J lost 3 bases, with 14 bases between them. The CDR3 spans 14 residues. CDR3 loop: CASSPPGNRYEQYF. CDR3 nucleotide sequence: TGTGCCAGCAGCCCCCCCGGGAACCGCTACGAGCAGTACTTC.

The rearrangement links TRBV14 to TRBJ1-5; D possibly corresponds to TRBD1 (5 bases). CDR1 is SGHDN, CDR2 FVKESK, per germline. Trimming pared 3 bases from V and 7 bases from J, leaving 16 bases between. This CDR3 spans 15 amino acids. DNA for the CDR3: TGTGCCAGCAGCCACGCAGGGCAGTCCAGCCAGCCCCAGCATTTT. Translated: CASSHAGQSSQPQHF.

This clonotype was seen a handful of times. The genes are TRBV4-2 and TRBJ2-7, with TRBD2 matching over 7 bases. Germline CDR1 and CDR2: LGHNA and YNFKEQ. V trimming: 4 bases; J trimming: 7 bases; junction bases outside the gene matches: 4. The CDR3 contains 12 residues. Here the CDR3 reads CASSPQGGEQYF. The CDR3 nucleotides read TGTGCCAGCAGCCCCCAGGGAGGGGAGCAGTACTTC.

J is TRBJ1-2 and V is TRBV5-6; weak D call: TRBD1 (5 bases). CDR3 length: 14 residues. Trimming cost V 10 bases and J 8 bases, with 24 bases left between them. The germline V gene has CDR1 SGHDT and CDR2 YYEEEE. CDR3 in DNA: TGTGCCGCAACAATCACAGGTGGGACGCAAGGCTACACCTTC. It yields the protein CAATITGGTQGYTF.

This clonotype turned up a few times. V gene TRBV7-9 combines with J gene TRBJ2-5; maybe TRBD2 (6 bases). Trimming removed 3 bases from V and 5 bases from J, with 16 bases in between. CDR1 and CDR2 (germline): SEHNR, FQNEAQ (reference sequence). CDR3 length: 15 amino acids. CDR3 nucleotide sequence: TGTGCCAGCAGCTTCGGCACAGGCGGGGCGGAGACCCAGTACTTC. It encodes CASSFGTGGAETQYF.

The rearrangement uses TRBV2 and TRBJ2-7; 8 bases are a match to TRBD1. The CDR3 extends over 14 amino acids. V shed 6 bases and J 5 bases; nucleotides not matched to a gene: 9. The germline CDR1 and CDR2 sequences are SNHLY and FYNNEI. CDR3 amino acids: CASRETGARDEQYF. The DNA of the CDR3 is TGTGCCAGCAGAGAGACAGGGGCGAGGGACGAGCAGTACTTC.

Here the CDR3 reads CASSPGGPLSAQHF. The CDR3 coding sequence is TGTGCCAGCAGTCCCGGAGGACCGCTCTCGGCCCAGCATTTT. The rearrangement uses TRBV12-3 or TRBV12-4 and TRBJ1-5; no clear D. Trimming left V 5 bases short and J 11 bases short, with 19 bases between. The CDR3 spans 14 residues.

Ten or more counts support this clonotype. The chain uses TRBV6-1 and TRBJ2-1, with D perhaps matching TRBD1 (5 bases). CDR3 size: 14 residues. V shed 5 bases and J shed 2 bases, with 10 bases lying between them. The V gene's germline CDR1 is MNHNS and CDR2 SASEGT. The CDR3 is CASSSDIAYNEQFF. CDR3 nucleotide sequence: TGTGCCAGCAGTTCGGACATCGCCTACAATGAGCAGTTCTTC.

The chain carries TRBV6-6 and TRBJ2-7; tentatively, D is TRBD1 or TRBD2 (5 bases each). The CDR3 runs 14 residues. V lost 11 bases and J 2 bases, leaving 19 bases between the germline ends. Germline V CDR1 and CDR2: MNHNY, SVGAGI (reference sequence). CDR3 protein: CAARDHSGTYEQYF. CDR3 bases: TGTGCCGCCCGGGACCACAGCGGCACCTACGAGCAGTACTTC.

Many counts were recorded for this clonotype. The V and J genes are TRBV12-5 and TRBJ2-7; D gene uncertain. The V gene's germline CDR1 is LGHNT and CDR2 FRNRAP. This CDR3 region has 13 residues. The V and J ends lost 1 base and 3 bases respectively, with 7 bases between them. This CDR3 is CASGLDSVYEQYF. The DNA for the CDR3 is TGTGCTAGTGGTTTGGACTCGGTCTACGAGCAGTACTTC.

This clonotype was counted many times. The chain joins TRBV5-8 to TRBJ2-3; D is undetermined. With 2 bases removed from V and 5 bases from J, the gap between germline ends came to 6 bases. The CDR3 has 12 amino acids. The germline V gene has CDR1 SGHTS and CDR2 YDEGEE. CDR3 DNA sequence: TGTGCCAGCAGCTTCCTCCAAGATACGCAGTATTTT. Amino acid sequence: CASSFLQDTQYF.

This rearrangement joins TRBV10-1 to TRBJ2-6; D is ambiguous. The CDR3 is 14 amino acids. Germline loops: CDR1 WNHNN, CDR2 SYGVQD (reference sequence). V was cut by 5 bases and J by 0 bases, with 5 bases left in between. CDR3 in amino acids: CASSRHSGANVLTF. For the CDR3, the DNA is TGCGCCAGCAGTAGGCACTCTGGGGCCAACGTCCTGACTTTC.